This is a list of T cell receptor beta chains from one sample in a study of blood T cell repertoires in COVID-19. The repertoire was sequenced with immunoSEQ multiplex PCR; TCRdb's copy has only in-frame clones and lacks some. The repertoire has tens of thousands of clones, about 76% of them found once; the top ten carry around 43%. The sequenced sample was peripheral blood. Receptors originate from a man of 80 years or more with acute or convalescent COVID-19. Each CDR3 is given with its conserved first and last residue. The order of the fields is clone size, V gene, J gene, D gene, CDR3 protein, CDR3 DNA. D genes are given only for firm matches. Clone sizes are given selectively: once, few, many, or a class where the clone is expanded.

size: few
V: TRBV30
J: TRBJ1-5
D: NA
CDR3: CAWSKEVLDQPQHF
DNA: TGTGCCTGGAGTAAGGAGGTCTTGGATCAGCCCCAGCATTTT

size: NA
V: TRBV9
J: TRBJ2-2
D: TRBD2
CDR3: CASSVAWGGTGELFF
DNA: TGTGCCAGCAGCGTAGCTTGGGGGGGTACCGGGGAGCTGTTTTTT

size: NA
V: TRBV19
J: TRBJ1-1
D: NA
CDR3: CASSTGYRVNSEAFF
DNA: TGTGCCAGTAGTACGGGTTACAGGGTGAACTCTGAAGCTTTCTTT

size: NA
V: TRBV30
J: TRBJ1-6
D: NA
CDR3: CAWSVLGSNSPLHF
DNA: TGTGCCTGGAGTGTATTGGGGAGCAATTCACCCCTCCACTTT

size: NA
V: TRBV6-5
J: TRBJ2-1
D: TRBD1
CDR3: CASSSSGTGYNEQFF
DNA: TGTGCCAGCAGTTCCTCCGGGACAGGGTACAATGAGCAGTTCTTC

size: once
V: TRBV5-1
J: TRBJ2-1
D: TRBD1
CDR3: CASSLHAGGPQYEQFF
DNA: TGCGCCAGCAGCCTACACGCAGGGGGCCCGCAATATGAGCAGTTCTTC

size: once
V: TRBV18
J: TRBJ2-3
D: TRBD2
CDR3: CASSPEREGGTQYF
DNA: TGTGCCAGCTCACCCGAGCGGGAGGGTGGTACGCAGTATTTT

size: NA
V: TRBV28
J: TRBJ2-7
D: NA
CDR3: CASSLTYEQYF
DNA: TGTGCCAGCAGTTTAACTTACGAGCAGTACTTC

size: few
V: TRBV5-1
J: TRBJ2-1
D: TRBD2
CDR3: CASSESGSSYNEQFF
DNA: TGCGCCAGCAGCGAAAGCGGGAGCTCCTACAATGAGCAGTTCTTC

size: NA
V: TRBV7-8
J: TRBJ2-5
D: NA
CDR3: CASSLSNTGSATQYF
DNA: TGTGCCAGCAGCTTGTCCAACACAGGGAGTGCGACCCAGTACTTC

size: NA
V: TRBV9
J: TRBJ2-2
D: TRBD1
CDR3: CASMGQTNTGELFF
DNA: TGTGCCAGCATGGGACAGACCAACACCGGGGAGCTGTTTTTT

size: NA
V: TRBV5-1
J: TRBJ2-2
D: TRBD2
CDR3: CASSLREGGGELFF
DNA: TGCGCCAGCAGCTTGCGGGAGGGCGGCGGGGAGCTGTTTTTT

size: NA
V: TRBV11-1
J: TRBJ2-3
D: TRBD2
CDR3: CASSRDYSTDTQYF
DNA: TGTGCCAGCAGCCGGGACTACAGCACAGATACGCAGTATTTT

size: NA
V: TRBV28
J: TRBJ2-7
D: NA
CDR3: CASRSTVTYEQYF
DNA: TGTGCCAGCAGATCGACAGTTACCTACGAGCAGTACTTC

size: NA
V: TRBV6-5
J: TRBJ2-3
D: NA
CDR3: CASSYSRSRADTQYF
DNA: TGTGCCAGCAGTTACTCACGGTCCAGGGCAGATACGCAGTATTTT

size: many
V: TRBV9
J: TRBJ2-1
D: TRBD2
CDR3: CASSDPVRAGGINNEQFF
DNA: TGTGCCAGCAGCGACCCCGTCAGAGCGGGAGGAATTAACAATGAGCAGTTCTTC

size: NA
V: TRBV29-1
J: TRBJ2-1
D: NA
CDR3: CSVVRDNEQFF
DNA: TGCAGCGTTGTACGGGACAATGAGCAGTTCTTC

size: NA
V: TRBV5-1
J: TRBJ1-4
D: NA
CDR3: CASSKGAANEKLFF
DNA: TGCGCCAGCAGCAAAGGGGCAGCTAATGAAAAACTGTTTTTT

size: NA
V: TRBV28
J: TRBJ1-4
D: TRBD1
CDR3: CASSSLTGNNEKLFF
DNA: TGTGCCAGCAGTTCACTGACAGGGAACAATGAAAAACTGTTTTTT

size: once
V: TRBV20-1
J: TRBJ2-7
D: NA
CDR3: CSAREAYEQYF
DNA: TGCAGTGCTAGAGAAGCTTACGAGCAGTACTTC

size: few
V: TRBV16
J: TRBJ1-5
D: TRBD1
CDR3: CASSWDSYQPQHF
DNA: TGTGCCAGCAGCTGGGACAGCTATCAGCCCCAGCATTTT

size: NA
V: TRBV6-5
J: TRBJ2-6
D: TRBD1
CDR3: CASSSTGGSGANVLTF
DNA: TGTGCCAGCAGTTCTACAGGGGGATCTGGGGCCAACGTCCTGACTTTC

size: NA
V: TRBV5-1
J: TRBJ2-5
D: TRBD2
CDR3: CASSREGYPQETQYF
DNA: TGCGCCAGCAGCAGGGAGGGGTACCCACAAGAGACCCAGTACTTC

size: few
V: TRBV7-8
J: TRBJ2-7
D: TRBD1
CDR3: CASSFWTGTSPYEQYF
DNA: TGTGCCAGCAGCTTCTGGACAGGGACCTCCCCCTACGAGCAGTACTTC